This T cell receptor beta chain was identified during a study of beta chain bispecific antibodies for T cell cancers. Study summary: TRBV sequencing of surviving healthy T cells measured each family's depletion. Jurkat cells expressed TRBV12-3; HPB-ALL cells expressed TRBV5-5. Overall study results and limits: In these mixed samples, most targeted TRBV reads derived from the leukemia cell line.

V lost 3 bases, J lost 6 bases, and 8 bases lay in between. CDR3 length: 12 amino acids. Germline CDR1 reads MNHEY; CDR2 reads SMNVEV (reference sequence). MiXCR was run by TCRdb on the 5' RACE reads, yielding one entry per CDR3 protein. The table records over 20,000 distinct CDR3 sequences, roughly 2.6% of them present only once. This clonotype showed up many times. What it binds is not known. Blood mononuclear cells were expanded for roughly 3 days using either OKT3 anti-CD3 antibody or CD3/CD28 beads. Cocultures held roughly 5 x 10^4 normal T cells, roughly 5 x 10^4 targets, and bispecific antibody.

This chain uses TRBV27 with TRBJ1-1; a possible D gene is TRBD1 (5 bases). This receptor was identified in a human donor in good health. Some clones in this sample may be carry-over from other donors' samples. Specimen: healthy donor T cells cultured with leukemia cells. CDR3 protein: CASSFWGAEAFF. CDR3 DNA sequence: TGTGCCAGCAGTTTTTGGGGGGCTGAAGCTTTCTTT.